One sample yielded the 30 T cell receptor beta chains listed below, sequenced in a study of blood T cell repertoires in COVID-19. This table comes from immunoSEQ multiplex PCR, and its TCRdb copy is limited to in-frame clones, with some not included. The data contain more than 110,000 clones, about 88% of them singletons. Sequencing used peripheral blood. These receptor sequences come from a man between 50 and 59 years old with active or convalescent COVID-19.

This clone was detected a few times. This CDR3 is CASSSRGNGNQPQHF. The CDR3 nucleotides are TGTGCCAGCAGTTCCAGGGGGAATGGCAATCAGCCCCAGCATTTT. V gene TRBV28 combines with J gene TRBJ1-5, with 7 bases aligning to TRBD1. Germline-derived CDR1 and CDR2 are MDHEN and SYDVKM. The CDR3 length is 15 residues. Unmatched junction bases numbered 5, after V lost 4 bases and J lost 2 bases.

Here the CDR3 reads CASSPGSFRYTF. In DNA, the CDR3 is TGTGCCAGCAGCCCCGGTTCCTTTCGCTACACCTTC. The rearrangement links TRBV11-2 to TRBJ1-2; no definite D call. Germline V gene data show CDR1 as SGHAT and CDR2 as FQNNGV. V lost 5 bases to trimming and J lost 9 bases, with 13 bases between them. The CDR3 loop spans 12 amino acids.

The gene calls are TRBV6-5 and TRBJ2-3; 9 bases line up with TRBD2. The CDR3 totals 15 residues. With V trimmed by 2 bases and J by 9 bases, 9 bases remained unmatched. Germline loops: CDR1 MNHEY, CDR2 SVGAGI. Here the CDR3 reads CASSYRVAGEGTQYF. Written as DNA, the CDR3 is TGTGCCAGCAGTTACAGGGTAGCGGGAGAGGGGACGCAGTATTTT.

The gene calls are TRBV3-1 (or the pseudogene TRBV3-2) and TRBJ2-1; the match to TRBD2 covers 11 bases. Trimming cost V 3 bases and J 8 bases; bases outside gene matches: 6. From germline, CDR1 is LGHDT and CDR2 YNNKEL (reference sequence). This CDR3 comprises 15 residues. CDR3 residues: CASSHYSSGRYEQFF. The CDR3, as DNA: TGTGCCAGCAGCCACTACTCTAGCGGGAGGTATGAGCAGTTCTTC.

CDR3 residues: CASDSYNEQFF. The CDR3 bases are TGTGCCAGTGACAGTTACAATGAGCAGTTCTTC. The rearrangement joins TRBV19 to TRBJ2-1, with a possible D match to TRBD1 (5 bases). The V gene's germline CDR1 is LNHDA and CDR2 SQIVND (reference sequence). The CDR3 is 11 residues long. V was cut by 8 bases and J by 4 bases, with 6 bases left in between. Using reference TRBV19 and TRBJ2-1 for the parts outside the CDR3, the full variable domain is DGGITQSPKYLFRKEGQNVTLSCEQNLNHDAMYWYRQDPGQGLRLIYYSQIVNDFQKGDIAEGYSVSREKKESFPLTVTSAQKNPTAFYLCASDSYNEQFFGPGTRLTVL.

The CDR3: CASSLGLAVIRTDTQYF. The CDR3 DNA is TGTGCCAGCAGCCTCGGACTAGCGGTTATAAGGACAGATACGCAGTATTTT. The chain couples TRBV7-8 to TRBJ2-3; 10 positions match TRBD2. CDR3 length: 17 residues. Germline assignment: CDR1 SGHVS and CDR2 FQNEAQ. The J segment lost 3 bases and the V segment lost 5 bases, leaving 11 bases of the junction unmatched.

The chain links TRBV27 to TRBJ2-1; D remains unclear. Looked up from germline, CDR1 is MNHEY and CDR2 is SMNVEV (reference sequence). V gave up 3 bases and J gave up 2 bases, with 11 bases separating them. The CDR3 is 15 residues long. CDR3 sequence: CASSFRVLTYNEQFF. The CDR3 DNA follows: TGTGCCAGCAGTTTCCGCGTTCTAACCTACAATGAGCAGTTCTTC.

J is TRBJ2-1 and V is TRBV23-1; 8 nucleotides align to TRBD2. TRBV23-1 is known as an ORF, though its function is uncertain. The length of the CDR3 is 14 residues. V trimming: 10 bases; J trimming: 8 bases; junction bases outside the gene matches: 13. CDR3 coding DNA: TGCGCCACCCATACCCGGGAGGGGTGCGATGAGCAGTTCTTC. The encoded protein is CATHTREGCDEQFF.

The chain recombines TRBV2 with TRBJ1-4; unclear D gene. CDR1 is SNHLY, CDR2 FYNNEI, per germline. This CDR3 contains 15 residues. Trimming took 7 bases from V and 7 from J, leaving 19 bases between them. CDR3 DNA: TGTGCCAGCAAAAAACTGGAGGGTGCGCGTGAAAAACTGTTTTTT. Its translation: CASKKLEGAREKLFF. The variable domain in full, completed from reference TRBV2 and TRBJ1-4, reads EPEVTQTPSHQVTQMGQEVILRCVPISNHLYFYWYRQILGQKVEFLVSFYNNEISEKSEIFDDQFSVERPDGSNFTLKIRSTKLEDSAMYFCASKKLEGAREKLFFGSGTQLSVL.

The chain uses TRBV2 and TRBJ2-7, with 7 bases identical to TRBD2. CDR3 length: 13 residues. Germline CDR1 and CDR2: SNHLY and FYNNEI. V lost 6 bases to trimming and J lost 4 bases; unmatched junction nucleotides: 6. The CDR3 loop reads CASRGLTYYEQYF. In nucleotides, the CDR3 is TGTGCCAGCAGGGGACTAACGTATTACGAGCAGTACTTC.

The chain has TRBV15 and TRBJ1-1; no clear D. The germline V gene has CDR1 LNHNV and CDR2 YYDKDF (reference sequence). Trimming removed 0 bases at V and 3 bases at J, with 11 bases between. This CDR3 has 15 amino acids. CDR3 bases: TGTGCCACCAGCAGAGAACCGGGAATATACACTGAAGCTTTCTTT. Its translation is CATSREPGIYTEAFF.

The chain combines TRBV3-1 (or the pseudogene TRBV3-2) with TRBJ2-1; D perhaps matches TRBD1 (6 bases). Germline loops: CDR1 LGHDT, CDR2 YNNKEL (reference sequence). Trimming cost V 5 bases and J 5 bases, with 10 bases left between them. This CDR3 region has 13 residues. The CDR3 sequence is CASSLDSNNEQFF. The DNA of the CDR3 is TGTGCCAGCAGCTTGGACAGTAACAATGAGCAGTTCTTC.

The V and J genes are TRBV3-1 (or the pseudogene TRBV3-2) and TRBJ2-7; 8 bases are a match to TRBD1. CDR1 and CDR2 from the germline V gene are LGHDT and YNNKEL (reference sequence). The CDR3 totals 14 residues. With V trimmed by 5 bases and J by 2 bases, 5 bases remained unmatched. DNA of the CDR3: TGTGCCAGCAGCAAACGGACAGGGCCCTACGAGCAGTACTTC. This translates into CASSKRTGPYEQYF.

The V and J genes are TRBV28 and TRBJ2-7; 7 bases align to TRBD1. Germline trimming cut 7 bases from V and 2 bases from J; bases unmatched to any gene: 8. This CDR3 region has 14 residues. Germline V gene data show CDR1 as MDHEN and CDR2 as SYDVKM. In DNA, the CDR3 is TGTGCCAGCATCCAAACAGGGGATACCTACGAGCAGTACTTC. Protein: CASIQTGDTYEQYF.

In its sample, this clone was seen once. The rearrangement uses TRBV24-1 and TRBJ2-3; 12 bases fit TRBD1. The germline CDR1 and CDR2 sequences are KGHDR and SFDVKD. This CDR3 has 16 amino acids. The V gene end was trimmed by 3 bases and the J gene end by 6 bases; junction bases not matched to a gene: 6. The CDR3 reads CATSDITGTGGDTQYF. In DNA form, the CDR3 reads TGTGCCACCAGTGATATTACCGGGACAGGGGGCGATACGCAGTATTTT.

The V and J genes are TRBV24-1 and TRBJ1-2; D is perhaps TRBD1 (5 bases). Germline V gene data show CDR1 as KGHDR and CDR2 as SFDVKD. The ends were cut back, 2 bases at V and 5 bases at J, with 11 bases in the middle. This CDR3 is built from 14 residues. The CDR3 sequence: CATSDYRQPYGYTF. The CDR3 coding sequence is TGTGCCACCAGTGATTACCGACAGCCTTATGGCTACACCTTC.

V and J are TRBV28 and TRBJ2-7; perhaps TRBD1 as D (6 bases). V lost 3 bases and J lost 6, with 15 bases in between. This CDR3 spans 14 amino acids. CDR1 is MDHEN, CDR2 SYDVKM, per germline. The CDR3 nucleotides read TGTGCCAGCAGTTTCCGGGACACGCGACCCGAGCAGTACTTC. Protein sequence: CASSFRDTRPEQYF. Supplemented by reference TRBV28 and TRBJ2-7, the full variable domain reads DVKVTQSSRYLVKRTGEKVFLECVQDMDHENMFWYRQDPGLGLRLIYFSYDVKMKEKGDIPEGYSVSREKKERFSLILESASTNQTSMYLCASSFRDTRPEQYFGPGTRLTVT.

V is TRBV10-3 and J is TRBJ2-7; 7 bases agree with TRBD2. Losses at the gene ends were 0 bases for V and 3 bases for J; bases not matched to a gene: 8. CDR3 length equals 16 residues. Germline loops: CDR1 ENHRY, CDR2 SYGVKD. CDR3 coding DNA: TGTGCCATCAGTGAGTCGGGGCGGGAGCCGCTCTACGAGCAGTACTTC. It yields the protein CAISESGREPLYEQYF.

This clone appeared a few times. This sequence joins TRBV20-1 and TRBJ1-4, with 7 bases fitting TRBD1. V dropped 3 bases and J dropped 7; count of bases not matched to a gene: 14. The CDR3 loop spans 16 amino acids. Germline V gives CDR1 DFQATT, CDR2 SNEGSKA (reference sequence). The CDR3 nucleotides are TGCAGTGCTAGTACCATAAAGGGGGCCCGGGGTGAAAAACTGTTTTTT. It yields the protein CSASTIKGARGEKLFF.

The chain has TRBV27 and TRBJ2-2; the match to TRBD2 covers 8 bases. The CDR3 has 15 amino acids. CDR1 and CDR2 from the germline V gene are MNHEY and SMNVEV (reference sequence). Trimming removed 5 bases from V and 4 bases from J; junction bases left unmatched: 6. CDR3 in amino acids: CASSRTSLVTGELFF. For the CDR3, the DNA is TGTGCCAGCAGTAGGACTAGCCTAGTCACCGGGGAGCTGTTTTTT.

The rearrangement uses TRBV2 and TRBJ1-4, with 8 bases matching TRBD1. Germline V gene sequence: CDR1 SNHLY, CDR2 FYNNEI. The CDR3 runs 14 residues. The V and J ends lost 5 bases and 7 bases, in that order; junction bases with no gene match: 6. The CDR3 spells CASSRPTGAEKLFF. The CDR3 nucleotides read TGTGCCAGCAGTAGACCGACAGGGGCTGAAAAACTGTTTTTT.

The chain employs TRBV5-1 and TRBJ2-5, with 16 nucleotides matching TRBD2. The junction had 3 bases not matched to a gene; V was cut back by 4 bases and J by 3 bases. Germline lookup yields CDR1 SGHRS and CDR2 YFSETQ. The CDR3 has 16 residues. CDR3 in amino acids: CASSPGLAGGEETQYF. For the CDR3, the DNA is TGCGCCAGCAGCCCGGGACTAGCGGGAGGGGAAGAGACCCAGTACTTC.

V usage is TRBV19 and J usage is TRBJ2-7; TRBD1 matches 7 bases. The CDR3 is 14 amino acids. V lost 5 bases to trimming and J lost 9 bases; unmatched junction nucleotides: 13. The V gene's germline CDR1 is LNHDA and CDR2 SQIVND (reference sequence). The CDR3 loop is CASSLGTAQNVQYF. The DNA for the CDR3 is TGTGCCAGTAGTTTGGGGACAGCCCAAAACGTGCAGTACTTC.

V and J are TRBV5-8 and TRBJ2-7, with 9 nucleotides matching TRBD1. Trimming at V came to 3 bases and at J to 5 bases, leaving 9 bases not matched to a gene. The CDR3 is made up of 15 amino acids. Germline V gene data show CDR1 as SGHTS and CDR2 as YDEGEE. CDR3 amino acids: CASSSPGQGMDEQYF. CDR3 nucleotide sequence: TGTGCCAGCAGCTCGCCGGGACAGGGTATGGACGAGCAGTACTTC.

The chain combines TRBV7-9 with TRBJ2-7; 7 bases match TRBD2. The CDR3 has 15 amino acids. The V gene end was trimmed by 2 bases and the J gene end by 6 bases; junction bases not matched to a gene: 10. The V gene's germline CDR1 is SEHNR and CDR2 FQNEAQ (reference sequence). Here the CDR3 DNA reads TGTGCCAGCAGCTTAATGGCGGGAGAGAGAAGCGAGCAGTACTTC. Its translation is CASSLMAGERSEQYF.

This clone appeared a few times. The V call is TRBV19, the J call TRBJ2-1; possible D gene TRBD1, 5 bases. V gave up 9 bases and J gave up 0 bases, with 15 bases separating them. The CDR3 consists of 15 residues. Germline lookup yields CDR1 LNHDA and CDR2 SQIVND (reference sequence). DNA of the CDR3: TGTGCCAGCTCAGGGCCCAAAAGCTCCTACAATGAGCAGTTCTTC. It translates to CASSGPKSSYNEQFF. Full variable domain (rest looked up from reference TRBV19 and TRBJ2-1): DGGITQSPKYLFRKEGQNVTLSCEQNLNHDAMYWYRQDPGQGLRLIYYSQIVNDFQKGDIAEGYSVSREKKESFPLTVTSAQKNPTAFYLCASSGPKSSYNEQFFGPGTRLTVL.

The rearrangement links TRBV18 to TRBJ2-1, with TRBD2 identical over 13 bases. The CDR3 sequence is 17 residues long. The trim removed 1 base at V and 8 bases at J, leaving 8 bases unmatched. Germline CDR1 is KGHSH and CDR2 is LQKENI. The CDR3 loop reads CASSPRTSGSPQDEQFF. Here the CDR3 DNA reads TGTGCCAGCTCACCACGGACTAGCGGGAGCCCCCAGGATGAGCAGTTCTTC. Based on the CDR3 plus reference TRBV18 and TRBJ2-1, the full variable domain is NAGVMQNPRHLVRRRGQEARLRCSPMKGHSHVYWYRQLPEEGLKFMVYLQKENIIDESGMPKERFSAEFPKEGPSILRIQQVVRGDSAAYFCASSPRTSGSPQDEQFFGPGTRLTVL.

This clone turned up a few times. The rearrangement joins TRBV28 to TRBJ1-6; 7 bases agree with TRBD1. The CDR3 has 11 residues. Germline assignment: CDR1 MDHEN and CDR2 SYDVKM. V was pared by 9 bases and J by 14 bases, with 7 bases of the junction left unmatched. The CDR3 region is CASWDSVSLHF. The DNA for the CDR3 is TGTGCCAGTTGGGACAGCGTTTCCCTCCACTTT.

This chain connects TRBV19 to TRBJ2-1; 11 bases agree with TRBD2. After removal of 3 bases from V and 0 bases from J, the junction contained 7 bases not matched to a gene. Germline-derived CDR1 and CDR2 are LNHDA and SQIVND (reference sequence). This CDR3 spans 18 amino acids. The CDR3 bases are TGTGCCAGTAGTATGTTTTCTAGCGGGGGGAGCTCCTACAATGAGCAGTTCTTC. It yields the protein CASSMFSSGGSSYNEQFF.

V is TRBV11-1 and J is TRBJ2-2; 10 bases line up with TRBD1. Germline V gene data show CDR1 as SGHAT and CDR2 as FQDESV (reference sequence). The CDR3 runs 16 residues. V lost 0 bases to trimming and J lost 6 bases; unmatched junction nucleotides: 4. The CDR3 sequence is CASSLAGQGPAGELFF. DNA for the CDR3: TGTGCCAGCAGCTTAGCGGGACAGGGGCCAGCCGGGGAGCTGTTTTTT.